This is a list of T cell receptor beta chains from one sample in a study of CD4 T cells in relation to SARS-CoV-2 and coronaviruses. No antigen is known for these receptors. Libraries were prepared by immunoSEQ multiplex PCR; TCRdb keeps only in-frame clonotypes and omits some of them. The table lists 15,000 to 20,000 clones, around 73% of them singletons. Sequencing input: CD4+ T cells from PBMCs, cultured in vitro. These receptor sequences come from a human donor in good health. CDR3s include the opening cysteine and the closing phenylalanine or tryptophan. A D gene is named only where the DNA matches it firmly. Some rows mark clone size as missing; the rest say once, few, many or name a class of expanded clone.

d_gene: .
v_gene: TRBV6-5
abundance: .
j_gene: TRBJ1-1
CDR3aa: CASKEYRVGNTEAFF
CDR3nt: TGTGCCAGCAAGGAGTACAGGGTGGGCAACACTGAAGCTTTCTTT

d_gene: .
v_gene: TRBV13
abundance: .
j_gene: TRBJ2-1
CDR3aa: CASSLKGDNEFF
CDR3nt: TGTGCCAGCAGCTTAAAAGGGGATAATGAGTTCTTC

d_gene: .
v_gene: TRBV29-1
abundance: .
j_gene: TRBJ2-7
CDR3aa: CSVGTVFSYEQYF
CDR3nt: TGCAGCGTGGGGACGGTGTTTTCCTACGAGCAGTACTTC

d_gene: .
v_gene: TRBV18
abundance: .
j_gene: TRBJ1-1
CDR3aa: CASLAGLENTEAFF
CDR3nt: TGTGCCAGCTTGGCAGGGCTAGAGAACACTGAAGCTTTCTTT

d_gene: .
v_gene: TRBV7-9
abundance: once
j_gene: TRBJ1-4
CDR3aa: CASSLRPEGTNEKLFF
CDR3nt: TGTGCCAGCAGCCTACGACCGGAGGGGACTAATGAAAAACTGTTTTTT

d_gene: .
v_gene: TRBV24-1
abundance: .
j_gene: TRBJ1-5
CDR3aa: CATNQGNNQPQHF
CDR3nt: TGTGCCACCAATCAGGGCAACAATCAGCCCCAGCATTTT

d_gene: TRBD1
v_gene: TRBV10-3
abundance: .
j_gene: TRBJ2-7
CDR3aa: CAIRLTGTDTYEQYF
CDR3nt: TGTGCCATCAGACTGACAGGGACCGATACCTACGAGCAGTACTTC

d_gene: TRBD2
v_gene: TRBV6-6
abundance: .
j_gene: TRBJ2-1
CDR3aa: CASSHPGTSGSLLGNEQFF
CDR3nt: TGTGCCAGCAGTCACCCGGGGACTAGCGGGAGTCTTTTGGGCAATGAGCAGTTCTTC

d_gene: TRBD1
v_gene: TRBV7-9
abundance: once
j_gene: TRBJ1-4
CDR3aa: CASSQSRGRLEKLFF
CDR3nt: TGTGCCAGCAGCCAGTCCAGGGGGCGTTTAGAAAAACTGTTTTTT

d_gene: .
v_gene: TRBV7-8
abundance: .
j_gene: TRBJ1-5
CDR3aa: CASSLARGLGNQPQHF
CDR3nt: TGTGCCAGCAGCTTAGCGAGGGGACTGGGCAATCAGCCCCAGCATTTT

d_gene: .
v_gene: TRBV14
abundance: .
j_gene: TRBJ1-1
CDR3aa: CASSSRRYGVQGPRTEAFF
CDR3nt: TGTGCCAGCAGCTCAAGACGGTACGGAGTGCAGGGGCCTCGCACTGAAGCTTTCTTT

d_gene: .
v_gene: TRBV11-1
abundance: .
j_gene: TRBJ2-3
CDR3aa: CASSRDSTDTQYF
CDR3nt: TGTGCCAGCAGCAGAGACAGCACAGATACGCAGTATTTT

d_gene: .
v_gene: TRBV2
abundance: .
j_gene: TRBJ1-2
CDR3aa: CASSDQAPGDGYTF
CDR3nt: TGTGCCAGCAGTGACCAGGCTCCTGGGGATGGCTACACCTTC

d_gene: .
v_gene: TRBV4-1
abundance: .
j_gene: TRBJ2-2
CDR3aa: CASSPTGGRTGELFF
CDR3nt: TGCGCCAGCAGCCCTACGGGGGGCAGAACCGGGGAGCTGTTTTTT

d_gene: .
v_gene: TRBV21-1
abundance: .
j_gene: TRBJ1-1
CDR3aa: CASSKREGARTEAFF
CDR3nt: TGTGCCAGCAGCAAACGTGAAGGGGCGCGCACTGAAGCTTTCTTT

d_gene: .
v_gene: TRBV7-6
abundance: .
j_gene: TRBJ2-1
CDR3aa: CASSLSGYNEQFF
CDR3nt: TGTGCCAGCAGCTTGTCCGGGTACAATGAGCAGTTCTTC

d_gene: .
v_gene: TRBV6-5
abundance: .
j_gene: TRBJ2-7
CDR3aa: CASEGGGSDEQYF
CDR3nt: TGTGCCAGCGAAGGCGGGGGCTCGGACGAGCAGTACTTC

d_gene: TRBD1
v_gene: TRBV6-5
abundance: .
j_gene: TRBJ1-2
CDR3aa: CASRTGAFNYGYTF
CDR3nt: TGTGCCAGTCGCACAGGGGCTTTTAACTATGGCTACACCTTC

d_gene: .
v_gene: TRBV2
abundance: .
j_gene: TRBJ2-7
CDR3aa: CASSQAWSYEQYF
CDR3nt: TGTGCCAGCAGCCAGGCCTGGTCCTACGAGCAGTACTTC

d_gene: .
v_gene: TRBV2
abundance: .
j_gene: TRBJ1-5
CDR3aa: CASRAESNQPQHF
CDR3nt: TGTGCCAGCAGGGCTGAAAGCAATCAGCCCCAGCATTTT

d_gene: .
v_gene: TRBV5-8
abundance: .
j_gene: TRBJ1-5
CDR3aa: CASSLERDQPQHF
CDR3nt: TGTGCCAGCAGCCTGGAGAGGGATCAGCCCCAGCATTTT

d_gene: .
v_gene: TRBV5-1
abundance: .
j_gene: TRBJ2-7
CDR3aa: CASSRAPGRPGDEQYF
CDR3nt: TGCGCCAGCTCACGGGCGCCCGGGAGACCAGGGGACGAGCAGTACTTC

d_gene: TRBD2
v_gene: TRBV7-8
abundance: once
j_gene: TRBJ2-3
CDR3aa: CASSLSRVSGRDTQYF
CDR3nt: TGTGCCAGCAGTCTGTCGCGGGTTAGCGGGCGAGATACGCAGTATTTT

d_gene: TRBD2
v_gene: TRBV30
abundance: .
j_gene: TRBJ2-1
CDR3aa: CAWTTGRTSGRGEQFF
CDR3nt: TGTGCCTGGACCACCGGCCGAACTAGCGGGAGGGGTGAGCAGTTCTTC

d_gene: .
v_gene: TRBV6-2/TRBV6-3
abundance: .
j_gene: TRBJ1-5
CDR3aa: CASSLRGNGGLNQPQHF
CDR3nt: TGTGCCAGCAGCCTAAGAGGGAATGGGGGGCTAAATCAGCCCCAGCATTTT

d_gene: TRBD2
v_gene: TRBV19
abundance: few
j_gene: TRBJ2-3
CDR3aa: CASISSGSSTDTQYF
CDR3nt: TGTGCCAGTATAAGCAGCGGGAGTTCGACAGATACGCAGTATTTT

d_gene: TRBD2
v_gene: TRBV3-1/TRBV3-2
abundance: once
j_gene: TRBJ2-7
CDR3aa: CASSQSTGRPYEQYF
CDR3nt: TGTGCCAGCAGCCAAAGTACCGGGAGGCCGTACGAGCAGTACTTC